One T cell receptor (beta chain) is described in this entry. Its antigen is undetermined. The sample originates from a study of human T cells and chemical hapten exposure. Overall study: There were weekly diphenylcyclopropenone doses to the scalp for patients throughout the approximately 24-week study.

The time point denotes: patch test 2, 6 weeks after DPC sensitization. Treatment given: therapeutic diphenylcyclopropenone sensitization with weekly scalp DPC. CDR1 and CDR2 (germline): MDHEN, SYDVKM. The V end lost 6 bases, the J end lost 6 bases, and 18 bases lay between the germline ends. The CDR3 totals 15 residues. Study-wide results and limits: Counts of expanded TCRs (at PT1) showed a positive correlation with patch test score.

The library put unique molecular identifiers onto individual cDNA molecules. In the original processing: TCR counts had a median of 95,638 per sample and spanned 23,224 to 690,600. TCRdb redid the calling of the RACE reads with MiXCR, one entry per CDR3 protein. The V and J calls and clone size come from TCRdb's table, not from the authors' own analysis. This table has approximately 120,000 distinct CDR3 sequences, roughly a tenth appearing once. This receptor was identified in a woman aged 40 to 50 with alopecia areata. Some clones in this sample may be carry-over from other donors' samples. V usage is TRBV28 and J usage is TRBJ2-1; D unresolved. The specimen was whole blood, collected in connection with sensitization to the hapten diphenylcyclopropenone (DPC). The CDR3 DNA follows: TGTGCCAGCAGCCTTACGGTGTCCCTCGCCAATGAGCAGTTCTTC. Its protein is CASSLTVSLANEQFF. The variable domain in full, with the rest retrieved from reference TRBV28 and TRBJ2-1, is DVKVTQSSRYLVKRTGEKVFLECVQDMDHENMFWYRQDPGLGLRLIYFSYDVKMKEKGDIPEGYSVSREKKERFSLILESASTNQTSMYLCASSLTVSLANEQFFGPGTRLTVL.